This T cell receptor beta chain was profiled in a study of CD8 T cells in Susac syndrome. Random-hexamer reverse transcription was applied to about 0.5 to 1 ug RNA. TCR beta CDR3 was amplified by immunoSEQ multiplex PCR. This amplification extended across 54 Vbeta and 13 Jbeta segments. TCRdb re-called the immunoSEQ multiplex PCR reads with MiXCR, one entry per CDR3 protein. The sample includes approximately 49,000 distinct CDR3 sequences, 95% seen only once; the top ten take less than 0.95%. Comment on this clonotype: Its antigen is as yet unknown.

CD8+ and CD4+ blood T cells underwent TCR beta sequencing. Negative isolation was used for CD8+ and CD4+ T cells, and FACS enrichment was applied to TEMRA cells. Overall study results and limits: The authors acknowledged that the study's TCR sequencing and HLA analysis involved relatively few individuals.

Material for sequencing was CD8+ T cells from PBMCs. This clonotype was obtained from a human donor with Susac syndrome.

The CDR3 DNA follows: TGTGCCACCGCGACAGGTGACAGGGATTATAGCACTGAAGCTTTCTTT. This gives the protein CATATGDRDYSTEAFF. The chain links TRBV15 to TRBJ1-1; 7 positions match TRBD1. The CDR3 length is 16 residues. Looked up from germline, CDR1 is LNHNV and CDR2 is YYDKDF (reference sequence). With V trimmed by 8 bases and J by 4 bases, 16 bases remained unmatched.